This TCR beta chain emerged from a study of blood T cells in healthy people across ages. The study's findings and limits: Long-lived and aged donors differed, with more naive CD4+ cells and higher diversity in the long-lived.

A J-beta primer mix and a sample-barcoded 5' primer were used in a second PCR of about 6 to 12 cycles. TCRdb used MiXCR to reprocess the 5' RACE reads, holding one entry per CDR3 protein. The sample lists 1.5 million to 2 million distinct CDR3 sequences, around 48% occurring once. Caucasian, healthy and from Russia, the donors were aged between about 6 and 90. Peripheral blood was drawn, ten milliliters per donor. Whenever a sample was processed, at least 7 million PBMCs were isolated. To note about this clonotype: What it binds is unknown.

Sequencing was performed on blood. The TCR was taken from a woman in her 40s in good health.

The CDR3 coding sequence is TGTGCCAGCACACAGGGATCTACCTACGAGCAGTACTTC. Protein sequence: CASTQGSTYEQYF. The chain has TRBV6-6 and TRBJ2-7, with D maybe TRBD1 (6 bases). The CDR3 runs to 13 residues. V was shortened by 7 bases and J by 2 bases, with 12 bases between the two germline ends. Per the germline V gene, CDR1 is MNHNY and CDR2 is SVGAGI (reference sequence).